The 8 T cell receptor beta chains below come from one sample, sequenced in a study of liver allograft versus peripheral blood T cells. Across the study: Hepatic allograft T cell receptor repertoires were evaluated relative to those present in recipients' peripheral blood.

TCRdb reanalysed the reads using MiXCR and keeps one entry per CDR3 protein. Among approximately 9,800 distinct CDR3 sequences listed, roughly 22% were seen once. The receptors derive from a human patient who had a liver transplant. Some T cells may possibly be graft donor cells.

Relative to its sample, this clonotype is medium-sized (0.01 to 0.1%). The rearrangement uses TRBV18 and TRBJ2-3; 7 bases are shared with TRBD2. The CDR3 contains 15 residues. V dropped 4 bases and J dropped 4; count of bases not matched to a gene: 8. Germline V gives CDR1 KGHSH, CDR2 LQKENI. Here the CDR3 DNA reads TGTGCCAGCTCACTCTCTAGCGGAGGGGCAGATACGCAGTATTTT. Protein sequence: CASSLSSGGADTQYF.

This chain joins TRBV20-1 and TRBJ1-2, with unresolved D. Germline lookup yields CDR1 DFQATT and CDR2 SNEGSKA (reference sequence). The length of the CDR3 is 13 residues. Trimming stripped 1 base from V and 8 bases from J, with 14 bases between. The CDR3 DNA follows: TGCAGTGCTAGAGTAGACCCCCCAAAGGGCTACACCTTC. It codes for CSARVDPPKGYTF.

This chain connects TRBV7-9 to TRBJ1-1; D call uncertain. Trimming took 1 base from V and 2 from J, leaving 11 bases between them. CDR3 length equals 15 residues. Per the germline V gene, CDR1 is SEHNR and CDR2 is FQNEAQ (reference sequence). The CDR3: CASSLGPGANTEAFF. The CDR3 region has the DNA TGTGCCAGCAGCTTAGGGCCAGGAGCCAACACTGAAGCTTTCTTT.

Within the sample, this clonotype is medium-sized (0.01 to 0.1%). The CDR3 reads CASSPSGVAGAFF. The CDR3 DNA reads TGTGCCAGCAGCCCCAGTGGCGTGGCGGGGGCTTTCTTT. The chain has TRBV14 and TRBJ1-1; D remains unclear. This CDR3 has 13 residues. V was trimmed by 4 bases and J by 11 bases, leaving 17 bases between them. Germline loops: CDR1 SGHDN, CDR2 FVKESK.

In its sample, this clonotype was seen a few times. CDR3 sequence reads: CAIRENSGNTIYF. The CDR3 DNA is TGTGCCATCCGGGAAAACTCTGGAAACACCATATATTTT. This chain links TRBV28 with TRBJ1-3; no definite D call. The CDR3 consists of 13 residues. V dropped 10 bases and J dropped 0 bases, with 10 bases sitting between them. The germline V gene has CDR1 MDHEN and CDR2 SYDVKM.

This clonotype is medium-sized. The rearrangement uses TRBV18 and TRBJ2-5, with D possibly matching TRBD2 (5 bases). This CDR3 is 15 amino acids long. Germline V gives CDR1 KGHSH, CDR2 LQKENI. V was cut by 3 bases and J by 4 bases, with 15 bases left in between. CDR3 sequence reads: CASSPELGPRETQYF. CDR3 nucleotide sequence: TGTGCCAGCTCACCGGAACTAGGACCTCGAGAGACCCAGTACTTC.

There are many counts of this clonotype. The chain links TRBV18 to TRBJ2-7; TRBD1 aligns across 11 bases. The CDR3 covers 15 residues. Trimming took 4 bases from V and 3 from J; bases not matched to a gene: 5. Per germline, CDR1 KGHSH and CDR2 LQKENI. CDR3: CASSQPGQGDYEQYF. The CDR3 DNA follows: TGTGCCAGCTCACAACCGGGACAGGGGGACTACGAGCAGTACTTC.

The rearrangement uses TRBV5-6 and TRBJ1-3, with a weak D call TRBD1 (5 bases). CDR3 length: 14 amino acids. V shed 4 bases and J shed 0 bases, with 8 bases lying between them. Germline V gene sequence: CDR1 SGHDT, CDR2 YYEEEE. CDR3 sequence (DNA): TGTGCCAGCAGCCCAGGGCACTCTGGAAACACCATATATTTT. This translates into CASSPGHSGNTIYF.